The present TCR beta chain was sequenced within a study of shared clonotypes between healthy human individuals. Study-wide points: Unshared clonotypes carried lower generation probabilities than those common to all four donors. In a handful of donors, around 5% of naive CD4 clonotypes appeared in common.

The CD4+ fraction was divided into a CD45RA+ naive subset and a CD45RA-negative memory subset. Germline assignment: CDR1 SNHLY and CDR2 FYNNEI. This CDR3 has 13 amino acids. V lost 6 bases to trimming and J lost 2 bases, with 11 bases between them. As to this clone: The antigen is unknown. Other DNA sequences from this sample encode an identical CDR3 as well.

Assay execution took place at the deep level. Method: immunoSEQ multiplex PCR; TCRdb's copy keeps in-frame clones and lacks some. The table has some 1.1 million clones, approximately 75% seen once. V is TRBV2 and J is TRBJ2-7, with D tentatively TRBD1 or TRBD2 (5 bases each). Sample: memory CD4+ T cells from PBMCs. The sample's subset: CD45RA-negative fraction. This receptor was identified in a young man in good health. Some clones in this sample may be carry-over from other donors' samples. The CDR3, as DNA: TGTGCCAGCAGGGGACCCGAGCCCTACGAGCAGTACTTC. Translation gives CASRGPEPYEQYF.